This T cell receptor (beta chain) was identified during a study of cytomegalovirus exposure and HLA in healthy donors. Concerning this clone itself: Its antigen is as yet unknown.

Study-level results: A missense DCLRE1C variant was associated with V- and J-gene trimming of TCR beta chains in a later analysis, and an independent cohort replicated the association. TCR beta chains numbering under 200 were designated cytomegalovirus-associated.

13 Jbeta primers and 60 Vbeta primers were used for the PCR. Sequencing was performed with immunoSEQ multiplex PCR; in TCRdb, only in-frame clones are kept and a portion is missing. The specimen's table records roughly 84,000 clones. This CDR3 has 14 residues. Between the trimmed V and J ends, which lost 4 bases and 9 bases, there was a span of 13 bases. Germline-derived CDR1 and CDR2 are SNHLY and FYNNEI. This TCR derives from a man in his forties or fifties in good health and CMV-seronegative. This chain links TRBV2 with TRBJ1-6; possibly TRBD1 for D (5 bases). The sample comprised PBMCs. CDR3 nucleotide sequence: TGTGCCAGCAGTGTGAATGGGGCAGTTTCACCCCTCCACTTT. Translated: CASSVNGAVSPLHF.